Presented here are 2 T cell receptor beta chains from one specimen sequenced in a study of preoperative IRX-2 immunotherapy in early breast cancer. Repertoires were generated with immunoSEQ multiplex PCR, while TCRdb's copy carries only in-frame clones and drops some. The profile shows fewer than 30,000 clones, around 90% of them singletons. Described treatment: preoperative locoregional IRX-2 cytokine immunotherapy. Sampling was performed from a patient treated with IRX-2 immunotherapy. The source of these receptors is a human donor with breast cancer.

V is TRBV5-6 and J is TRBJ1-1; TRBD1 might be the D (5 bases). The CDR3 is 18 residues long. The germline CDR1 and CDR2 sequences are SGHDT and YYEEEE. Trimming pared 0 bases from V and 1 base from J, leaving 19 bases between. CDR3 residues: CASSLVVLKGGGNTEAFF. The CDR3 nucleotides are TGTGCCAGCAGCTTGGTAGTTCTCAAGGGTGGGGGGAACACTGAAGCTTTCTTT.

This rearrangement joins TRBV10-3 to TRBJ2-3, with 10 bases identical to TRBD2. Germline trimming cut 2 bases from V and 6 bases from J; bases unmatched to any gene: 8. The CDR3 totals 16 residues. Germline CDR1 is ENHRY and CDR2 is SYGVKD. CDR3 residues: CAISEGASGGRDTQYF. For the CDR3, the DNA is TGTGCCATCAGTGAGGGGGCTAGCGGGGGTCGTGATACGCAGTATTTT.